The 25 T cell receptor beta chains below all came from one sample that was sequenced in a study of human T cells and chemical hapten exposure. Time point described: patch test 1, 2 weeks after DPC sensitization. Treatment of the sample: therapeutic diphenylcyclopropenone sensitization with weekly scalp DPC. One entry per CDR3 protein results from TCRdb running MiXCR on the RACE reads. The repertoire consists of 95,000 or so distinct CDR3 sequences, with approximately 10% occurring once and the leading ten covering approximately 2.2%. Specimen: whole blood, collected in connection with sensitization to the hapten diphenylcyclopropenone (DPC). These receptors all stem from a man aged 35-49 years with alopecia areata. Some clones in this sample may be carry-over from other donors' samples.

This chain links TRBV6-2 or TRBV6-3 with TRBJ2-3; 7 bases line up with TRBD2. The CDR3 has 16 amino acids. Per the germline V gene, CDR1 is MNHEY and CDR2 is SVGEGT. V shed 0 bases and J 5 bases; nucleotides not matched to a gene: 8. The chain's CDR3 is CASSYSSGGPVDTQYF. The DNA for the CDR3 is TGTGCCAGCAGTTACTCGTCGGGAGGCCCCGTAGATACGCAGTATTTT.

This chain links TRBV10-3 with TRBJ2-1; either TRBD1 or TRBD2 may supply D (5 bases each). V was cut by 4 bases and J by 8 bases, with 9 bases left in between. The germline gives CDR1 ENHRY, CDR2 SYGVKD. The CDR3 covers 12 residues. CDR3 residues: CAISGGTHEQFF. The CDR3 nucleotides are TGTGCCATCAGTGGGGGGACCCATGAGCAGTTCTTC.

CDR3 region: CAWRGTGGTEAFF. The CDR3 nucleotides are TGTGCCTGGAGAGGAACAGGGGGCACTGAAGCTTTCTTT. This sequence joins TRBV30 and TRBJ1-1; 8 bases align to TRBD1. This CDR3 has 13 residues. V dropped 3 bases and J dropped 4; count of bases not matched to a gene: 4. Germline V gene lookup returns CDR1 GTSNPN and CDR2 SVGIG (reference sequence).

The CDR3 DNA sequence: TGTGCCAGCAGCAGGACCCAGGGCGAGCAGTACGTC. Translated: CASSRTQGEQYV. V is TRBV5-5 and J is TRBJ2-7, with D possibly TRBD1 on 5 matching bases. V lost 4 bases to trimming and J lost 6 bases, with 11 bases between them. The germline V gene encodes CDR1 SGHKS and CDR2 YYEKEE (reference sequence). The CDR3 spans 12 residues.

CDR3 residues: CASSRGSYEQYF. The CDR3 DNA reads TGTGCCAGCTCCAGGGGATCCTACGAGCAGTACTTC. V gene TRBV6-5 combines with J gene TRBJ2-7, with D possibly matching TRBD1 (6 bases). Between the trimmed V and J ends, which lost 8 bases and 1 base, there was a span of 9 bases. CDR1 MNHEY and CDR2 SVGAGI come from the germline V gene. The CDR3 is 12 amino acids.

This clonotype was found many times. CDR3 loop: CASSLVRREAFF. The CDR3 DNA follows: TGTGCCAGCAGTTTGGTCCGAAGGGAAGCTTTCTTT. This chain connects TRBV28 to TRBJ1-1; unclear D gene. The CDR3 sequence is 12 residues long. V was clipped by 3 bases and J by 8 bases, with 10 bases between them. Germline V gene data show CDR1 as MDHEN and CDR2 as SYDVKM. Supplemented by reference TRBV28 and TRBJ1-1, the full variable domain reads DVKVTQSSRYLVKRTGEKVFLECVQDMDHENMFWYRQDPGLGLRLIYFSYDVKMKEKGDIPEGYSVSREKKERFSLILESASTNQTSMYLCASSLVRREAFFGQGTRLTVV.

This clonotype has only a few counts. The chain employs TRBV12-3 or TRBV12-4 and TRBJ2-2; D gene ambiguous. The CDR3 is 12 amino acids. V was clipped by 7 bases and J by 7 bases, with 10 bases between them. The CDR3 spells CASTSRNGELFF. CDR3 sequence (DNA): TGTGCCAGCACCTCCAGGAACGGGGAGCTGTTTTTT.

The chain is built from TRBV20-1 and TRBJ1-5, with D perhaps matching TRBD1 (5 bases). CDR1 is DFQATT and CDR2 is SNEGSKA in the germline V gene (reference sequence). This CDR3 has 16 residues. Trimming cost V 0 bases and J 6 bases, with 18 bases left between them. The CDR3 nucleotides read TGCAGTGCTAGAGACCATTGGGGGGTCGAGGTTCAGCCCCAGCATTTT. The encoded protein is CSARDHWGVEVQPQHF.

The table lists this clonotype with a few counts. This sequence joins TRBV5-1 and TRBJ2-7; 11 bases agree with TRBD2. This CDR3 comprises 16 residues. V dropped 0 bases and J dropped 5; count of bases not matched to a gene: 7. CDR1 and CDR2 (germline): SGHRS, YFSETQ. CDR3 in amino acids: CASSLAFTSGGNEQYF. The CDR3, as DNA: TGCGCCAGCAGCTTGGCCTTTACTAGCGGGGGAAACGAGCAGTACTTC.

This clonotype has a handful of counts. The CDR3 DNA follows: TGTGCCAGCTCACCACCGAACAGCCAAGAGACCCAGTACTTC. Protein sequence: CASSPPNSQETQYF. V is TRBV18 and J is TRBJ2-5; D gene ambiguous. The germline V and J ends were trimmed by 0 bases and 1 base, with 6 bases remaining between them. Germline loops: CDR1 KGHSH, CDR2 LQKENI. The CDR3 runs to 14 residues.

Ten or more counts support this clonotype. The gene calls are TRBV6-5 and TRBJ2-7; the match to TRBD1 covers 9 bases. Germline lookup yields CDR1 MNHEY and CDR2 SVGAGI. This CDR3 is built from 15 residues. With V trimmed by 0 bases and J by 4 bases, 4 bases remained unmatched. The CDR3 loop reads CASSYSFGQGYEQYF. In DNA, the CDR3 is TGTGCCAGCAGTTACTCCTTCGGACAGGGGTACGAGCAGTACTTC.

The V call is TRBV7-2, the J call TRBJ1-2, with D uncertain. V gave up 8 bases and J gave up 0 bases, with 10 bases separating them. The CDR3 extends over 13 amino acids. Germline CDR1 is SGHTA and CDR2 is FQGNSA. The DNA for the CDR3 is TGTGCCAGCCGGGAAGTAGCTAACTATGGCTACACCTTC. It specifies CASREVANYGYTF.

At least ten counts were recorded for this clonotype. This CDR3 reads CASTGVDTEAFF. The CDR3 DNA sequence: TGTGCCAGCACCGGGGTCGACACTGAAGCTTTCTTT. This rearrangement joins TRBV9 to TRBJ1-1; D call uncertain. Germline-derived CDR1 and CDR2 are SGDLS and YYNGEE. The length of the CDR3 is 12 residues. Trimming took off 6 bases at V and 3 bases at J, with 9 bases between the two ends.

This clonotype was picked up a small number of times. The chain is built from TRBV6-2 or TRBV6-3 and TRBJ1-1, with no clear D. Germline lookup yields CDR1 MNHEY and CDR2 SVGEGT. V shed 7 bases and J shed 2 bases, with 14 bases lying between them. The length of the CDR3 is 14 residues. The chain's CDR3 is CASIAVYGNTEAFF. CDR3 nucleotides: TGTGCCAGCATCGCAGTTTATGGCAACACTGAAGCTTTCTTT.

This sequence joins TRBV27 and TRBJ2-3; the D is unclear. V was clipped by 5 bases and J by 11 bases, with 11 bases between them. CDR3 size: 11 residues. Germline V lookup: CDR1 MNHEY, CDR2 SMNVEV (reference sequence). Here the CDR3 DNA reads TGTGCCAGCAGTACCCCCCAGAGGCAGTATTTT. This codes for CASSTPQRQYF.

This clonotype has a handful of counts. In DNA form, the CDR3 reads TGTGCCACCATGAGCGGGAGGGCCTTGTCTTTTCTCACAGATACGCAGTATTTT. This encodes CATMSGRALSFLTDTQYF. The rearrangement links TRBV25-1 to TRBJ2-3; 10 bases fit TRBD2. This CDR3 spans 18 amino acids. J lost 2 bases, V lost 10 bases, and 18 bases had no gene match. The germline gives CDR1 MGHDK, CDR2 SYGVNS.

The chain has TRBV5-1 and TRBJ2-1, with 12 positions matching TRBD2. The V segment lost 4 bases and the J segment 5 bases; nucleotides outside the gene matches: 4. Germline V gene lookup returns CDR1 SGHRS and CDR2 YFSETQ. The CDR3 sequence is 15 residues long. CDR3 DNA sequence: TGCGCCAGCAGCCCGAGACTAGCGGGAGACAATGAGCAGTTCTTC. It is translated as CASSPRLAGDNEQFF.

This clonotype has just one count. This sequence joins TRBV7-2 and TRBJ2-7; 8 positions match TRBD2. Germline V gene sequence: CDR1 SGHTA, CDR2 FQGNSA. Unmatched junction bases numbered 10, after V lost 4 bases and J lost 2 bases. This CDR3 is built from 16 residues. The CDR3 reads CASSYAGPSGPYEQYV. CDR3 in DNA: TGTGCCAGCAGCTACGCCGGGCCTAGCGGGCCCTACGAGCAGTACGTC.

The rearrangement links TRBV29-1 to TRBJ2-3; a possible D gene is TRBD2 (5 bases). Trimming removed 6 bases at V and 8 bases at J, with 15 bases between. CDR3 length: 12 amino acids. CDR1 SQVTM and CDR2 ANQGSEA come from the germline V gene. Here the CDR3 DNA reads TGCAGCGTCTACGGACGGGGTGGTACGCAGTATTTT. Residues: CSVYGRGGTQYF.

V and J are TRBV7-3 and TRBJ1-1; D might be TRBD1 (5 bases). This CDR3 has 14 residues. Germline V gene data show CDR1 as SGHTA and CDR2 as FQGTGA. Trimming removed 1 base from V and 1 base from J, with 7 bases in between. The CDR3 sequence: CASSLRGSNTEAFF. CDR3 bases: TGTGCCAGCAGCTTAAGGGGGTCGAACACTGAAGCTTTCTTT.

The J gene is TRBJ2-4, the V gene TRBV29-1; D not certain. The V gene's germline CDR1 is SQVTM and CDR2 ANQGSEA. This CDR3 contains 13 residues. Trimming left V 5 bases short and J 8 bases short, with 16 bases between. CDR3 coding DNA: TGCAGCGTTTCATATGGGGAAAAGGACATTCAGTACTTC. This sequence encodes CSVSYGEKDIQYF.

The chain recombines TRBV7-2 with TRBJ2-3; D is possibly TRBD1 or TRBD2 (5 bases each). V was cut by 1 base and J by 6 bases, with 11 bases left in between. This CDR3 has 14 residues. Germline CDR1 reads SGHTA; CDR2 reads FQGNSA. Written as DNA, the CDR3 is TGTGCCAGCAGCTTAGACGGGGCCGAGGATACGCAGTATTTT. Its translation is CASSLDGAEDTQYF.

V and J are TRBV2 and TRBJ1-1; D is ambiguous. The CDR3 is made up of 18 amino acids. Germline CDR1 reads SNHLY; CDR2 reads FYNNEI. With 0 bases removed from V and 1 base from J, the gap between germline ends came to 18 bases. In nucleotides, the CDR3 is TGTGCCAGCAGTGAAGCCAGCAGACGGGGTTTGGGGAACACTGAAGCTTTCTTT. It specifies CASSEASRRGLGNTEAFF.

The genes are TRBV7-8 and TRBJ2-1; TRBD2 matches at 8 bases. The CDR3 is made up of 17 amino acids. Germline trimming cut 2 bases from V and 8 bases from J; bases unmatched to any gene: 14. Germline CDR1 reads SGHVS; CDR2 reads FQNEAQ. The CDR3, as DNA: TGTGCCAGCAGCTTATTCAGCGGGAGAGCCTCCTTCCATGAGCAGTTCTTC. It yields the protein CASSLFSGRASFHEQFF.

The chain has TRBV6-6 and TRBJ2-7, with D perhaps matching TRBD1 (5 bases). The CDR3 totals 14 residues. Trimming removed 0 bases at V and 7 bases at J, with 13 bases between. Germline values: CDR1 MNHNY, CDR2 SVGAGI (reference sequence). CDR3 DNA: TGTGCCAGCAGTTACTCGGGGCCTCGAATTGAGCAGTACTTC. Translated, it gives CASSYSGPRIEQYF.